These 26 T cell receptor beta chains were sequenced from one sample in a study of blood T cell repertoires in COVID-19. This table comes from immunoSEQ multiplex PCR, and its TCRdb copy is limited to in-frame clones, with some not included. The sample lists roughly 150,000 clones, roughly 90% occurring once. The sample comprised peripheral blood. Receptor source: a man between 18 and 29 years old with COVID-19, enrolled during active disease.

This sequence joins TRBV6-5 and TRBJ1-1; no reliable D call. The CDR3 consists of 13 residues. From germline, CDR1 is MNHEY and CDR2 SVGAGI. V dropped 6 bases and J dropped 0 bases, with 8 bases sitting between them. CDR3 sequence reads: CASSLLMNTEAFF. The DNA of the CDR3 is TGTGCCAGCAGCCTATTGATGAACACTGAAGCTTTCTTT.

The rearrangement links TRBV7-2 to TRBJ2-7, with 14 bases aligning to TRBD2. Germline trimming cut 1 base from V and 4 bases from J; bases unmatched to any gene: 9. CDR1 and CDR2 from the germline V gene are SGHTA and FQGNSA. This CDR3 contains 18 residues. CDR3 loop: CASSLGTSGRTVMYEQYF. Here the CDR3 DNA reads TGTGCCAGCAGCTTAGGGACTAGCGGGAGGACGGTTATGTACGAGCAGTACTTC.

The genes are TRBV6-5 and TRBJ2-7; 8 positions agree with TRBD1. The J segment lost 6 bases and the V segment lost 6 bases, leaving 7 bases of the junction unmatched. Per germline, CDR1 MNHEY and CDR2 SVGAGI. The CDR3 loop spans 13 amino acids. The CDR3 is CASSQDRVSEQYF. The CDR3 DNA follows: TGTGCCAGCAGCCAGGACAGGGTTTCCGAGCAGTACTTC.

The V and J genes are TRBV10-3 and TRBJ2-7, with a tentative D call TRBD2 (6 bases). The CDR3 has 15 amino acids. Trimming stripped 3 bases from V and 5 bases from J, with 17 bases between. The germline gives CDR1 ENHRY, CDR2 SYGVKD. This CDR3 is CAISDWGRPGHEQYF. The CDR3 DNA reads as TGTGCCATCAGTGATTGGGGGAGGCCCGGTCACGAGCAGTACTTC.

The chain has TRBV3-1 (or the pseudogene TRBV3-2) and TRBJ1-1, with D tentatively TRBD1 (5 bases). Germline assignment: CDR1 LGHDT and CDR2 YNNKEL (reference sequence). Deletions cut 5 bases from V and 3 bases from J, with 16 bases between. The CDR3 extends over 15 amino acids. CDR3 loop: CASSTRWTGDTEAFF. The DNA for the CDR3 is TGTGCCAGCAGCACGCGTTGGACGGGGGACACTGAAGCTTTCTTT.

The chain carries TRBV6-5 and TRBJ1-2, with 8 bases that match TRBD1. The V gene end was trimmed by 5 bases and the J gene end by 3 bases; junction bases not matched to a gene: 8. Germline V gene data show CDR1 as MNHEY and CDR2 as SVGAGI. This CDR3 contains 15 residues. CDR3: CASSRTIQGDYGYTF. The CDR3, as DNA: TGTGCCAGCAGTAGAACGATACAGGGGGACTATGGCTACACCTTC.

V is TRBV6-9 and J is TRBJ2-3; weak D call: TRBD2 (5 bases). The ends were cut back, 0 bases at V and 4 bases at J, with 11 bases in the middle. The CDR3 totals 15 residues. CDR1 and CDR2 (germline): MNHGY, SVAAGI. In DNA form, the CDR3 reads TGTGCCAGCAGTTATTCGGGGAGTCTGGCAGATACGCAGTATTTT. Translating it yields CASSYSGSLADTQYF.

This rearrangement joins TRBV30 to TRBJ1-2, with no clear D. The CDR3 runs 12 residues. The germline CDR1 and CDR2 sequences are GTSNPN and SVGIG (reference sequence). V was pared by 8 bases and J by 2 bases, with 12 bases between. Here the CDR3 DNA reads TGTGCCCTCCCCGGCGGGAACTATGGCTACACCTTC. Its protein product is CALPGGNYGYTF. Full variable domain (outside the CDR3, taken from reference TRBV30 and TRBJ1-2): SQTIHQWPATLVQPVGSPLSLECTVEGTSNPNLYWYRQAAGRGLQLLFYSVGIGQISSEVPQNLSASRPQDRQFILSSKKLLLSDSGFYLCALPGGNYGYTFGSGTRLTVV.

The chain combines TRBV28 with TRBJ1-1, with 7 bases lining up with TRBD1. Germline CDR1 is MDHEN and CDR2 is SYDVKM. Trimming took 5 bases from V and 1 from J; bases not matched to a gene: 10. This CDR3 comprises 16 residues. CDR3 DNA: TGTGCCAGCAGTCCTGATTACCGGACAGGGAACACTGAAGCTTTCTTT. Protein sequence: CASSPDYRTGNTEAFF.

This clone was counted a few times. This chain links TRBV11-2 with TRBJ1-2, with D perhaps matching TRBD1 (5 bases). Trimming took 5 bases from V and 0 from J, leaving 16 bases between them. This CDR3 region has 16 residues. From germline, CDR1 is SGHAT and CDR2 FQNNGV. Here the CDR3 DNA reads TGTGCCAGCAGCCGTAGGGGAATGGAAGCTAACTATGGCTACACCTTC. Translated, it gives CASSRRGMEANYGYTF.

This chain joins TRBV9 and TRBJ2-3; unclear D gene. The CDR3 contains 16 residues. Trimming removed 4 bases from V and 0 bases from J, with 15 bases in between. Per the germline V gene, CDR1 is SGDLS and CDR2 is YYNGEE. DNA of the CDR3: TGTGCCAGCAGCCCCTGGGCGCAGGCTAGCACAGATACGCAGTATTTT. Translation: CASSPWAQASTDTQYF.

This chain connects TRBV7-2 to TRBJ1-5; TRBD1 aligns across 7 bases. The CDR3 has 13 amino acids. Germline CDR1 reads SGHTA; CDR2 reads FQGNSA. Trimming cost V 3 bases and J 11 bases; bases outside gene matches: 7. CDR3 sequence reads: CASSLERGRAQHF. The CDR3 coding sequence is TGTGCCAGCAGCTTGGAAAGGGGGCGGGCCCAGCATTTT.

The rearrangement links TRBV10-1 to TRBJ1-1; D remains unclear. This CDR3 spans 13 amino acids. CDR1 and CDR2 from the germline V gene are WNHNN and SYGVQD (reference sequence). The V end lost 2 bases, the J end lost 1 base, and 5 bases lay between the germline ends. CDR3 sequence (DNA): TGCGCCAGCAGTGAGGGCAGGAACACTGAAGCTTTCTTT. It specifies CASSEGRNTEAFF.

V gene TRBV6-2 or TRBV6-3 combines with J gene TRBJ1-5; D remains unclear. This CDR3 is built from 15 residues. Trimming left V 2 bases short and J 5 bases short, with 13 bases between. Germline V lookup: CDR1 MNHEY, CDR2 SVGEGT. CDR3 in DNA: TGTGCCAGCAGTTACCCCCACGGGTTTGATCAGCCCCAGCATTTT. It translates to CASSYPHGFDQPQHF.

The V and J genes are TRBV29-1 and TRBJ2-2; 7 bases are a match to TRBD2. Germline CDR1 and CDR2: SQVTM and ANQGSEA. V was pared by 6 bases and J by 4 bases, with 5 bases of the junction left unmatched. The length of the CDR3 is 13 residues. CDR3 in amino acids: CSVAGVVTGELFF. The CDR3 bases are TGCAGCGTGGCGGGAGTTGTCACCGGGGAGCTGTTTTTT.

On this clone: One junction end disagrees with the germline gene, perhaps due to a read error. The CDR3 spells CASSQSRTGEQYF. Written as DNA, the CDR3 is TGCGCCAGCAGTCAGTCTAGGACTGGCGAGCAGTACTTC. This rearrangement joins TRBV10-2 to TRBJ2-7; possible D gene TRBD2, 5 bases. CDR3 length: 13 amino acids. Germline V gene sequence: CDR1 WSHSY, CDR2 SAAADI.

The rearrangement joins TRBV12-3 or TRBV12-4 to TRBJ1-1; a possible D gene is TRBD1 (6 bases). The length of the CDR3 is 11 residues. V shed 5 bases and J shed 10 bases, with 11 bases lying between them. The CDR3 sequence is CASSTGRTAFF. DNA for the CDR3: TGTGCCAGCAGTACAGGGAGAACAGCTTTCTTT.

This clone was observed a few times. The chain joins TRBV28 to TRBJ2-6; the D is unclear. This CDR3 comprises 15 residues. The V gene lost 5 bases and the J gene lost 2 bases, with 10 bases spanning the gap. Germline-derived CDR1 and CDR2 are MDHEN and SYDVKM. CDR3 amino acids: CASSLPETGANVLTF. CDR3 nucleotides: TGTGCCAGCAGTCTCCCGGAGACTGGGGCCAACGTCCTGACTTTC.

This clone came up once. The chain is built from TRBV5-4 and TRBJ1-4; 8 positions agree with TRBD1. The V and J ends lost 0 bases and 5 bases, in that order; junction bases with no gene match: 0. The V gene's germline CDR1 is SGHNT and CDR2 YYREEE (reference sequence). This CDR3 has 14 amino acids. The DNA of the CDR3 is TGTGCCAGCAGCTTGGACAGGGGGAATGAAAAACTGTTTTTT. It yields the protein CASSLDRGNEKLFF.

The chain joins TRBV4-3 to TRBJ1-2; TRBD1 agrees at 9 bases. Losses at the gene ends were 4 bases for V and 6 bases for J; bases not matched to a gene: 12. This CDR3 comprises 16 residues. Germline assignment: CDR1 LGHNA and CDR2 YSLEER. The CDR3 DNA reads TGCGCCAGCAGCCGTAATCGAGGACAGGGGTACCATGGCTACACCTTC. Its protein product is CASSRNRGQGYHGYTF.

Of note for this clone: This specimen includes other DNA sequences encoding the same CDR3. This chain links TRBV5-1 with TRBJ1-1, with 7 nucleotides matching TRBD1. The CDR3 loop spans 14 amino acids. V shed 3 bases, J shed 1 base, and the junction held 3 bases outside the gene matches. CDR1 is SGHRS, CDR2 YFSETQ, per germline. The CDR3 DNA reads TGCGCCAGCAGCTCCGGACAGGAGAACACTGAAGCTTTCTTT. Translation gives CASSSGQENTEAFF.

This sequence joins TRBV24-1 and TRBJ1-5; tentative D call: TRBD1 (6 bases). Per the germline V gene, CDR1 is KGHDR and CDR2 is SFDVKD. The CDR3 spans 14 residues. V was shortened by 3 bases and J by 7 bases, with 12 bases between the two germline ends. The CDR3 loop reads CATSDPWTVQPQHF. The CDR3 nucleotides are TGTGCCACCAGTGATCCATGGACAGTGCAGCCCCAGCATTTT.

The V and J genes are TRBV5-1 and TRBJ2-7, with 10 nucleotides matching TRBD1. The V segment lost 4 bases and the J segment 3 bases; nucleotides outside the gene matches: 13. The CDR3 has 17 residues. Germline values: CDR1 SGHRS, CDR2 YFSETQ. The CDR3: CASSPSPLGTGDYEQYF. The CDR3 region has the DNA TGCGCCAGCAGCCCTTCTCCCCTGGGGACAGGGGACTACGAGCAGTACTTC.

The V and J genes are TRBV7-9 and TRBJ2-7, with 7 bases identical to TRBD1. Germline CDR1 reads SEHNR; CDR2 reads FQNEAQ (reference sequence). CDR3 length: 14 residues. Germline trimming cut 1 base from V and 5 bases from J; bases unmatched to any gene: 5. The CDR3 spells CASSLGGQANEQYF. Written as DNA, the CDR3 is TGTGCCAGCAGCTTAGGTGGACAGGCTAACGAGCAGTACTTC.

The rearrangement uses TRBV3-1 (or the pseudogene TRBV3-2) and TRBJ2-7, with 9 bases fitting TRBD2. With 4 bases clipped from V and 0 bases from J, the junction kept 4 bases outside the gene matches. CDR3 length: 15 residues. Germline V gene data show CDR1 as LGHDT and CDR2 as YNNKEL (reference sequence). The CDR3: CASSPQAGGSYEQYF. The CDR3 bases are TGTGCCAGCAGCCCACAAGCGGGAGGCTCCTACGAGCAGTACTTC.

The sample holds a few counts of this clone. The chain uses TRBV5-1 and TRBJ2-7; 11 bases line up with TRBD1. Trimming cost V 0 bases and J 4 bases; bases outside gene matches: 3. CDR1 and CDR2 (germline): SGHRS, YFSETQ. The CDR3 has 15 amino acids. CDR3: CASSLGTGGWYEQYF. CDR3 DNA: TGCGCCAGCAGCTTGGGGACAGGGGGCTGGTACGAGCAGTACTTC.